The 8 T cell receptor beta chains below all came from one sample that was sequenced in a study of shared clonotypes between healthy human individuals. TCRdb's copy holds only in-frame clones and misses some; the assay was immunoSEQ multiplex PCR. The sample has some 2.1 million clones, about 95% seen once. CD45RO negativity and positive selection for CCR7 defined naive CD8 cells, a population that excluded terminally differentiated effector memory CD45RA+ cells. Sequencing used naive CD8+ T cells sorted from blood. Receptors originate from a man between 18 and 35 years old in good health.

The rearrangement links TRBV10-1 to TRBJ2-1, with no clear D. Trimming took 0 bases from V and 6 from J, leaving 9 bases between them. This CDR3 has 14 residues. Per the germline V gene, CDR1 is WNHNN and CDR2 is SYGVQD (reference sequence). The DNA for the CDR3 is TGCGCCAGCAGTGAGTCGGTCTCGACCAATGAGCAGTTCTTC. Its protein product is CASSESVSTNEQFF.

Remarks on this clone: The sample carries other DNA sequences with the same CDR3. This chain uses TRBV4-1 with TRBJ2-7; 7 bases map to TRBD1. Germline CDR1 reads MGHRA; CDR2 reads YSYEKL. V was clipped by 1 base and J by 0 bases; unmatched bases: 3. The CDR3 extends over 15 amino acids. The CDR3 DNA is TGCGCCAGCAGCCAAGTGGGACAGCTCTCCTACGAGCAGTACTTC. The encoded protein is CASSQVGQLSYEQYF.

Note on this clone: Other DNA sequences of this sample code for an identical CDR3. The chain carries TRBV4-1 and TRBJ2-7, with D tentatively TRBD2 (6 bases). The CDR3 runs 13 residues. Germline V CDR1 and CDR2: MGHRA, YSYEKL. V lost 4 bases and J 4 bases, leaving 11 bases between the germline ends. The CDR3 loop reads CASSPRGGYEQYF. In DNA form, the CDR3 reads TGCGCCAGCAGCCCACGGGGAGGATACGAGCAGTACTTC.

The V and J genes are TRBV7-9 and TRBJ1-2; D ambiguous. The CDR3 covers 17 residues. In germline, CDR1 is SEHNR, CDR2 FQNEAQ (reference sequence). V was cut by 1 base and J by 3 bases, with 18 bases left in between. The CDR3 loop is CASSLVGSGIGYYGYTF. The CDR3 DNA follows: TGTGCCAGCAGCTTAGTGGGATCTGGGATCGGGTACTATGGCTACACCTTC.

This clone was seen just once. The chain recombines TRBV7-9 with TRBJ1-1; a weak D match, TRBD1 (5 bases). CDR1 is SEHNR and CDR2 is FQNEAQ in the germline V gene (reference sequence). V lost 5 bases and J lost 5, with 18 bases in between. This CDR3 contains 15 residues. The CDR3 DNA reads TGTGCCAGCAGCCCGACGGGGGGAGAAGGGACTGAAGCTTTCTTT. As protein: CASSPTGGEGTEAFF.

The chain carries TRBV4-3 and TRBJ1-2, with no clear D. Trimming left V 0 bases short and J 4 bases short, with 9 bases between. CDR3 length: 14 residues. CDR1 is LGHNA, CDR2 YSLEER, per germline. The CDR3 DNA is TGCGCCAGCAGCCAAGAGGTCTCAGGCTATGGCTACACCTTC. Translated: CASSQEVSGYGYTF.

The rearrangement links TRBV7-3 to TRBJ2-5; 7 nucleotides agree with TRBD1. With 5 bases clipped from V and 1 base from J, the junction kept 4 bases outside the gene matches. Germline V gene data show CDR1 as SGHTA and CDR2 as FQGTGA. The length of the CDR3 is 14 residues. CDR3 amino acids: CASSHRGPQETQYF. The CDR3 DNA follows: TGTGCCAGCAGCCACAGGGGCCCCCAAGAGACCCAGTACTTC.

CDR3 loop: CASRLAVGAFNQPQHF. The CDR3 nucleotides are TGTGCCAGCAGGTTAGCAGTTGGGGCTTTCAATCAGCCCCAGCATTTT. The rearrangement uses TRBV27 and TRBJ1-5, with D perhaps TRBD1 (5 bases). The CDR3 covers 16 residues. Germline lookup yields CDR1 MNHEY and CDR2 SMNVEV (reference sequence). Trimming left V 6 bases short and J 3 bases short, with 18 bases between.